This T cell receptor (beta chain) derives from a study of blood T cell repertoires in COVID-19. CDR3 length: 12 residues. Trimming cost V 2 bases and J 6 bases, with 8 bases left between them. Looked up from germline, CDR1 is LGHNA and CDR2 is YNFKEQ. Assay: immunoSEQ multiplex PCR; the TCRdb copy retains only in-frame clones and omits some. The sample holds 310,000 or so clones, about nine tenths seen once. The rearrangement joins TRBV4-2 to TRBJ2-7; no clear D gene. This TCR derives from a woman under 30 who had recovered from COVID-19. Material for sequencing was PBMCs or T cells enriched from blood (not recorded which). CDR3 region: CASSQQNSEQYF. The DNA for the CDR3 is TGTGCCAGCAGCCAACAGAACAGCGAGCAGTACTTC.